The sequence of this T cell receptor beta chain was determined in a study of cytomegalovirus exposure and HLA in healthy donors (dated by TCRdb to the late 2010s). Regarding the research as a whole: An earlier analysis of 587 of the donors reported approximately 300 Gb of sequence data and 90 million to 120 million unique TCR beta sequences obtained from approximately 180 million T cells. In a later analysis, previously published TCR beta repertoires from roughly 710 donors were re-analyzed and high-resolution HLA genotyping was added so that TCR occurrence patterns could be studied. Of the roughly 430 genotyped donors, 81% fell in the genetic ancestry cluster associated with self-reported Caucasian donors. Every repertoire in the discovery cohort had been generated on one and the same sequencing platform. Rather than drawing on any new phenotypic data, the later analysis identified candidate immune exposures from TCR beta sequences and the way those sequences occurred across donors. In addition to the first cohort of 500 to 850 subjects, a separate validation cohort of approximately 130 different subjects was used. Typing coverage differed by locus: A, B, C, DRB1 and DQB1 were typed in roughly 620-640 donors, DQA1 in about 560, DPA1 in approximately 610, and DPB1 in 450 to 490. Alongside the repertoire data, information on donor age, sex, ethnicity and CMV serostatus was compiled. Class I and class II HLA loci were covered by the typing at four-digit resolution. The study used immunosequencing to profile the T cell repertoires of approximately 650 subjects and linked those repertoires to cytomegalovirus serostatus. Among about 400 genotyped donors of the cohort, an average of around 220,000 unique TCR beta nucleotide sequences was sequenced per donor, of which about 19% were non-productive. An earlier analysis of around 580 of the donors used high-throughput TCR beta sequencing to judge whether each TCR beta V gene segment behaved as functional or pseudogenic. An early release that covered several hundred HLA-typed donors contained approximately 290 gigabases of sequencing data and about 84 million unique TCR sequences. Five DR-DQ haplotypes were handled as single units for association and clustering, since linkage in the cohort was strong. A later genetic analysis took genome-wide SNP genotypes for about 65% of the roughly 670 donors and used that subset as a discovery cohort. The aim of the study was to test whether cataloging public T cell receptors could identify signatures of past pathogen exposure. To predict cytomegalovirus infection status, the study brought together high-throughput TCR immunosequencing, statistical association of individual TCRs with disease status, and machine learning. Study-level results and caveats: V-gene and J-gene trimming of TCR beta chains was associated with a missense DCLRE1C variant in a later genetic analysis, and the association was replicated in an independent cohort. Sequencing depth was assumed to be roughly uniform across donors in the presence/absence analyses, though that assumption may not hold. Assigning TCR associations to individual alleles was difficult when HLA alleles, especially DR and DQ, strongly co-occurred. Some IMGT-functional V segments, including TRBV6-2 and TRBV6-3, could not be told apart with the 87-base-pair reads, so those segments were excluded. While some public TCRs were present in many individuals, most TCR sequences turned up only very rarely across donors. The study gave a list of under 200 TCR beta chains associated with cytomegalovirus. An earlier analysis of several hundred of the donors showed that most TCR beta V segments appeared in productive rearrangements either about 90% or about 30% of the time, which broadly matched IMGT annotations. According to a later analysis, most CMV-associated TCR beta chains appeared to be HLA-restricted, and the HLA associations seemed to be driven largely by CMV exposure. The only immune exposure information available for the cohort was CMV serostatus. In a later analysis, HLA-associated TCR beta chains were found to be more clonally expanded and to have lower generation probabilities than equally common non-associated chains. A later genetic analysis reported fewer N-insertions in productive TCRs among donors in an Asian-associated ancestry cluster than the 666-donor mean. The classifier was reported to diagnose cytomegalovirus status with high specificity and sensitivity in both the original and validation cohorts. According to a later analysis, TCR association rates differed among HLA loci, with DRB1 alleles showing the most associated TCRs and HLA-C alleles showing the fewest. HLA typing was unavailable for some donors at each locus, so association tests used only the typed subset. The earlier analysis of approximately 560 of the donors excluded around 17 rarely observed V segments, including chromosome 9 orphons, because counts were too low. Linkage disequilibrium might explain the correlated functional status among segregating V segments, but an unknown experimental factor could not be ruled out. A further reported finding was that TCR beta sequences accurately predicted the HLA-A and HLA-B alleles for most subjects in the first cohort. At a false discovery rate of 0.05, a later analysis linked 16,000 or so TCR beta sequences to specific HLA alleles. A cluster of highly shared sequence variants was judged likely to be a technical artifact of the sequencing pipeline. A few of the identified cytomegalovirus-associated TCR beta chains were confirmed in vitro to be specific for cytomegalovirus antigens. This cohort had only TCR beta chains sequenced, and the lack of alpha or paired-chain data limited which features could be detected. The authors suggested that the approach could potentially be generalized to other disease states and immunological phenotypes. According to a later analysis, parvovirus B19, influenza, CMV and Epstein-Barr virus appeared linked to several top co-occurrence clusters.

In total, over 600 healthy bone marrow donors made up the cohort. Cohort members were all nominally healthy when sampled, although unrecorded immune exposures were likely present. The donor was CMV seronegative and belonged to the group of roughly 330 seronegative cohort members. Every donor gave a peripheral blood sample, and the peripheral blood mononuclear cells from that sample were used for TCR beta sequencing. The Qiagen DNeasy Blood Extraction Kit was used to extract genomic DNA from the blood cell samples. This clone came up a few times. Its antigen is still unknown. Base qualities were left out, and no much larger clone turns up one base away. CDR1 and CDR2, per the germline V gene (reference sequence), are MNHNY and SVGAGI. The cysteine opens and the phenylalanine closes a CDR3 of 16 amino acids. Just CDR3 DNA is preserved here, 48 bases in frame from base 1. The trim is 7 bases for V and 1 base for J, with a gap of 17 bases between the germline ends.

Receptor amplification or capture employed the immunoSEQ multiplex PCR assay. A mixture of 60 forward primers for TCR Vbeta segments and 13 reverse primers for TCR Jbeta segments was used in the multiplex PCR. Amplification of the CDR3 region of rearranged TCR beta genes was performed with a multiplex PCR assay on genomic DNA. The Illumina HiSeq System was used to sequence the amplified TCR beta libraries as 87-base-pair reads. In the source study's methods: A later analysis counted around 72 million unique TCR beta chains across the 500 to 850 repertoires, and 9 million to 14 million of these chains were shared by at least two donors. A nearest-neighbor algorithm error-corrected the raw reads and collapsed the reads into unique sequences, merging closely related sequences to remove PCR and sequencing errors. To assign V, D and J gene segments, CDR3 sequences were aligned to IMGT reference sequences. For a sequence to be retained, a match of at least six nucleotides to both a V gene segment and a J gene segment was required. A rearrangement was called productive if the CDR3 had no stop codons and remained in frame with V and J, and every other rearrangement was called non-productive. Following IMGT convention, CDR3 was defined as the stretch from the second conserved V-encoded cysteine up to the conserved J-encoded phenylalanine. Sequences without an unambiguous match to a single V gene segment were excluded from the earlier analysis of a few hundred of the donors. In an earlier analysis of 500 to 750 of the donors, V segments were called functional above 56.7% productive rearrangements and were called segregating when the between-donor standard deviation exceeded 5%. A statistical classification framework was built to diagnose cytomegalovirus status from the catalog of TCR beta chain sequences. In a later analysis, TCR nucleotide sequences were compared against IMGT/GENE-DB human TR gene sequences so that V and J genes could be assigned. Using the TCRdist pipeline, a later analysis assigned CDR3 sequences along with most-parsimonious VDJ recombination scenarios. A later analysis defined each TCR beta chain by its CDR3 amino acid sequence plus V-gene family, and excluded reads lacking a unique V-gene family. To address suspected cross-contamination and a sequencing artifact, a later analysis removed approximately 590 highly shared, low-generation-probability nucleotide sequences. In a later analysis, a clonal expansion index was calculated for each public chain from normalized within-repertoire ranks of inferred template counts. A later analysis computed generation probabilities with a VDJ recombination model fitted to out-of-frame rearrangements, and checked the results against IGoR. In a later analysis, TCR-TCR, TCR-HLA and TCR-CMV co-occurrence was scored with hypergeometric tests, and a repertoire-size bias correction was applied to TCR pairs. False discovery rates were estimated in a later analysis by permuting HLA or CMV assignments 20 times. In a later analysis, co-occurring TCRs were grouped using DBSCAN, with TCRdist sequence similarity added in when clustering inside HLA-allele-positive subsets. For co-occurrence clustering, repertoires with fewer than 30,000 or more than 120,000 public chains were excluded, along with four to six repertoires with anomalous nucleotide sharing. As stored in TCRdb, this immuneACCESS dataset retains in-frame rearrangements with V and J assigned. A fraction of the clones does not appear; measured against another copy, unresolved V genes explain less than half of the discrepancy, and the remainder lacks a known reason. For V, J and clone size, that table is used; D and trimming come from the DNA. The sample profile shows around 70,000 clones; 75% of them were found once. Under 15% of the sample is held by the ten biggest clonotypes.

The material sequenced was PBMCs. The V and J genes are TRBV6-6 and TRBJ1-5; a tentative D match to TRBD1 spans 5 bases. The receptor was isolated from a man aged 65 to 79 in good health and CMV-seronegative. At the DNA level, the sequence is TGTGCCAGCACCGGCGCGGGGGGGGAGAGCAATCAGCCCCAGCATTTT. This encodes CASTGAGGESNQPQHF.